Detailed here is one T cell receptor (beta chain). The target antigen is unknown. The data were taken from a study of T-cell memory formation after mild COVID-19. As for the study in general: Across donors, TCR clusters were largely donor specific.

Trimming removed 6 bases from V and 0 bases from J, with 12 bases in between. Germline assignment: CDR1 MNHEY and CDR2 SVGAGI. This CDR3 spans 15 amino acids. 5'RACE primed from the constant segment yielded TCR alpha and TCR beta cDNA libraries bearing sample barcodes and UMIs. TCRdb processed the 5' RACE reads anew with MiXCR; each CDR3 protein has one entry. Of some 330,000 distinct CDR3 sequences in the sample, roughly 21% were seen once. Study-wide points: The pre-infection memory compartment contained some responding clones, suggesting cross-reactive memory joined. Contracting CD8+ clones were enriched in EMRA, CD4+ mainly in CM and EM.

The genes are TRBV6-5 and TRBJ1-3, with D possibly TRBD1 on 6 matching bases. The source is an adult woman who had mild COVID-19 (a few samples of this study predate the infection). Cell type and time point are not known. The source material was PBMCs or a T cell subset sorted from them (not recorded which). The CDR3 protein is CASSLDRYSGNTIYF. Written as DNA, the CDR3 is TGTGCCAGCAGCCTGGACAGATACTCTGGAAACACCATATATTTT.